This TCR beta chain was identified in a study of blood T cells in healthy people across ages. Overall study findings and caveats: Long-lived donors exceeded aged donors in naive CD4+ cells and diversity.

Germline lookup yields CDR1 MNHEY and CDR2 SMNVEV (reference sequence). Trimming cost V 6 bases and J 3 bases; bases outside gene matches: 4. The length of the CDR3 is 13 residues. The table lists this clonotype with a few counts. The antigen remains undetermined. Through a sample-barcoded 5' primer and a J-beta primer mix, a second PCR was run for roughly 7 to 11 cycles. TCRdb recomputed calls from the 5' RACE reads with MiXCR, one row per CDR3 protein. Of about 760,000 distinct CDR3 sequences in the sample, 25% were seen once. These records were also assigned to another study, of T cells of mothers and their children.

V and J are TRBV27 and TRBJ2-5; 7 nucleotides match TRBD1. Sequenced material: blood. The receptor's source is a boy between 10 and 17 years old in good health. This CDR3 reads CASRLTGKETQYF. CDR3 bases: TGTGCCAGCAGGCTGACAGGGAAAGAGACCCAGTACTTC.